Listed here is a single TCR beta chain. These data originate in a study of blood T cell repertoires in COVID-19. For the study at large: Sample material is recorded as cDNA or gDNA derived from T cells, B-cell-depleted T cells, or PBMCs.

CDR3 length: 13 residues. Trimming took 9 bases from V and 4 from J, leaving 12 bases between them. Germline V gene sequence: CDR1 MDHEN, CDR2 SYDVKM. As handled by the study authors: From reference gene primer amplification, estimates of nucleated cell counts were derived. Sequencing was performed with immunoSEQ multiplex PCR; in TCRdb, only in-frame clones are kept and a portion is missing. The V and J calls and clone size come from that table; D and trimming were worked out from the DNA. The sample consists of a few hundred thousand clones, roughly 86% of them appearing once. The chain employs TRBV28 and TRBJ2-2; D is perhaps TRBD1 (5 bases). The TCR was taken from a woman between 45 and 65 years old who had recovered from COVID-19. Sequenced material: peripheral blood. Written as DNA, the CDR3 is TGTGCCAGTACAGGTCCGGGCACCGGGGAGCTGTTTTTT. The encoded protein is CASTGPGTGELFF.